The 6 T cell receptor beta chains below come from one sample, sequenced in a study of T-cell reconstitution after alpha-beta-depleted transplantation in children. During its preparation, the TCRbeta library received unique molecular identifiers. TCRdb re-derived calls from the PCR reads in MiXCR, one entry per CDR3 protein. The top ten clones hold 14% of a sample with fewer than 550,000 distinct CDR3 sequences, roughly 11% of them seen once. This material consisted of PBMCs, mostly from graft donor cells, taken 180 days after TCRalphabeta/CD19-depleted stem cell transplant. The receptors originated from a female patient aged 2-15 years who had a stem cell transplant for aplastic anemia, so the T cells may come from the graft donor.

This clonotype turned up a few times. The chain combines TRBV15 with TRBJ2-1; 9 nucleotides line up with TRBD1. This CDR3 spans 15 amino acids. Germline trimming cut 4 bases from V and 4 bases from J; bases unmatched to any gene: 5. Germline assignment: CDR1 LNHNV and CDR2 YYDKDF (reference sequence). CDR3 sequence reads: CATSTRDREYNEQFF. The DNA for the CDR3 is TGTGCCACCAGCACCAGGGACAGGGAGTACAATGAGCAGTTCTTC.

This clonotype was seen at least ten times. V usage is TRBV12-3 or TRBV12-4 and J usage is TRBJ1-1; 7 bases fit TRBD1. CDR3 length equals 16 residues. With V trimmed by 7 bases and J by 1 base, 12 bases remained unmatched. The CDR3 region has the DNA TGTGCCAGCAATAATCCACAGGGGAGGGGGAACACTGAAGCTTTCTTT. Encoded protein: CASNNPQGRGNTEAFF.

The chain links TRBV10-2 to TRBJ1-5; D is ambiguous. Germline assignment: CDR1 WSHSY and CDR2 SAAADI. The CDR3 loop spans 13 amino acids. Trimming took 4 bases from V and 5 from J, leaving 9 bases between them. The CDR3, as DNA: TGCGCCAGCAGTGTCGGCGGGGATCAGCCCCAGCATTTT. It is translated as CASSVGGDQPQHF.

This clonotype was counted a few times. The chain is built from TRBV5-6 and TRBJ2-1; 10 bases agree with TRBD2. The CDR3 has 15 residues. With V trimmed by 6 bases and J by 2 bases, 5 bases remained unmatched. Looked up from germline, CDR1 is SGHDT and CDR2 is YYEEEE. CDR3 sequence: CASTRSGRAYNEQFF. The CDR3 nucleotides are TGTGCCAGCACCCGCAGCGGGAGGGCCTACAATGAGCAGTTCTTC.

This clonotype was counted a few times. This sequence joins TRBV7-9 and TRBJ2-3; 7 bases agree with TRBD2. V trimming: 5 bases; J trimming: 1 base; junction bases outside the gene matches: 6. Germline CDR1 SEHNR, CDR2 FQNEAQ (reference sequence). This CDR3 spans 15 amino acids. In DNA form, the CDR3 reads TGTGCCAGCAGCGGCGGCCTAGCGGGCACAGATACGCAGTATTTT. It encodes CASSGGLAGTDTQYF.

This clonotype appeared a few times. This chain joins TRBV11-3 and TRBJ1-1, with 12 bases that match TRBD1. The CDR3 contains 16 residues. The germline gives CDR1 SGHNT, CDR2 YENEEA. V shed 2 bases, J shed 6 bases, and the junction held 7 bases outside the gene matches. CDR3 loop: CASSLLAGQGAAEAFF. The CDR3 DNA sequence: TGTGCCAGCAGCTTACTGGCGGGACAGGGGGCCGCTGAAGCTTTCTTT.